A selection of T cell receptor beta chains follows, all from one sample in a study of cytomegalovirus exposure and HLA in healthy donors. Some clones are missing from TCRdb's copy, which holds only in-frame ones; the method was immunoSEQ multiplex PCR. The sample includes approximately 160,000 clones, around 80% of them seen just once. Sequenced input: PBMCs. Receptor source: a woman between 50 and 59 years old in good health and CMV-seropositive. Both conserved end residues are part of each CDR3. Fields, in order: D gene, clone size, J gene, V gene, CDR3 DNA, CDR3 protein. The D gene is left open where the match is weak. The size entry is marked missing in some rows and otherwise reads once, few, many or a size class.

D: TRBD1; size: NA; J: TRBJ2-3; V: TRBV5-1; DNA: TGCGCCAGCAGCTTGGGACAGGGAAGGGCAGATACGCAGTATTTT; CDR3: CASSLGQGRADTQYF
D: TRBD1; size: few; J: TRBJ1-5; V: TRBV2; DNA: TGTGCCAGCAGCGTAGGACAGGGAGTTCAGCCCCAGCATTTT; CDR3: CASSVGQGVQPQHF
D: NA; size: NA; J: TRBJ1-1; V: TRBV10-3; DNA: TGTGCCATCAGTGAGTCGAAGTACCCGAGAAACACTGAAGCTTTCTTT; CDR3: CAISESKYPRNTEAFF
D: NA; size: once; J: TRBJ2-7; V: TRBV6-1; DNA: TGTGCCAGCGGCCAGGCAGGGATGTTGTACGAGCAGTACTTC; CDR3: CASGQAGMLYEQYF
D: NA; size: NA; J: TRBJ2-7; V: TRBV7-6; DNA: TGTGCCAGCAGCTTCCAGGGCGAGCAGTACTTC; CDR3: CASSFQGEQYF
D: NA; size: NA; J: TRBJ1-6; V: TRBV6-5; DNA: TGTGCCAGCAGTTACCAGGGTTCGAAGTCACCCCTCCACTTT; CDR3: CASSYQGSKSPLHF
D: NA; size: once; J: TRBJ2-3; V: TRBV9; DNA: TGTGCCAGCAGCGTAGAAAACAGGGTTTCAGATACGCAGTATTTT; CDR3: CASSVENRVSDTQYF
D: TRBD2; size: NA; J: TRBJ2-5; V: TRBV13; DNA: TGTGCCAGCAGTACCGGGACTACCCGTTTGGAGACCCAGTACTTC; CDR3: CASSTGTTRLETQYF
D: NA; size: NA; J: TRBJ2-5; V: TRBV5-8; DNA: TGTGCCAGCCGTTACAGGGACCACCAAGAGACCCAGTACTTC; CDR3: CASRYRDHQETQYF
D: NA; size: NA; J: TRBJ2-1; V: TRBV19; DNA: TGTGCCAGTAGTATAAAACAGGTTGTAGATGAGCAGTTCTTC; CDR3: CASSIKQVVDEQFF
D: NA; size: NA; J: TRBJ2-2; V: TRBV7-8; DNA: TGTGCCAGCAGCTCCAGGGTCACCGGGGAGCTGTTTTTT; CDR3: CASSSRVTGELFF
D: NA; size: NA; J: TRBJ1-4; V: TRBV6-5; DNA: TGTGCCAGCAGGAAACCCGGGACAAACGAACAAAAACTGTTTTTT; CDR3: CASRKPGTNEQKLFF
D: TRBD2; size: NA; J: TRBJ2-3; V: TRBV4-1; DNA: TGCGCCAGCAGCCAAGATCGGGGGGGCCCTAGCACAGATACGCAGTATTTT; CDR3: CASSQDRGGPSTDTQYF
D: TRBD1; size: NA; J: TRBJ2-5; V: TRBV7-8; DNA: TGTGCCAGCAGCTTAGGGCCAACTGGACAGGGACTTTACACGGAGACCCAGTACTTC; CDR3: CASSLGPTGQGLYTETQYF
D: TRBD2; size: NA; J: TRBJ2-3; V: TRBV5-1; DNA: TGCGCCAGCAGCTTTTTAGCGGGGGGCCCCACAGATACGCAGTATTTT; CDR3: CASSFLAGGPTDTQYF
D: NA; size: NA; J: TRBJ2-2; V: TRBV6-1; DNA: TGTGCCAGCAGTGACCCAGGTATCGGGGAGCTGTTTTTT; CDR3: CASSDPGIGELFF
D: TRBD1; size: few; J: TRBJ1-6; V: TRBV27; DNA: TGTGCCAGCAGACAGGGGAGTACTAATTCACCCCTCCACTTT; CDR3: CASRQGSTNSPLHF
D: TRBD1; size: few; J: TRBJ1-5; V: TRBV5-6; DNA: TGTGCCAGCAGCCCCGGACAGGGGCCCGGTCAGCCCCAGCATTTT; CDR3: CASSPGQGPGQPQHF
D: TRBD1; size: NA; J: TRBJ2-5; V: TRBV4-1; DNA: TGCGCCAGCAAGGGGGCTCGAGAGACCCAGTACTTC; CDR3: CASKGARETQYF
D: TRBD1; size: NA; J: TRBJ1-3; V: TRBV6-5; DNA: TGTGCCAGCAGAAACAGGGGGCCAGGAAACACCATATATTTT; CDR3: CASRNRGPGNTIYF
D: TRBD1; size: NA; J: TRBJ2-7; V: TRBV4-1; DNA: TGCGCCAGCAGCCCGCGGACCATGACCGGGACAGGGCCCTACGAGCAGTACTTC; CDR3: CASSPRTMTGTGPYEQYF
D: NA; size: few; J: TRBJ1-2; V: TRBV23-1; DNA: TGCGCCAGCAGTCAACTTCTGACAGATTTCCTCTATGGCTACACCTTC; CDR3: CASSQLLTDFLYGYTF
D: NA; size: once; J: TRBJ1-1; V: TRBV30; DNA: TGTGCCTCAAGTCAGGCAAATCTCAGGGAAGCTTTCTTT; CDR3: CASSQANLREAFF
D: TRBD1; size: NA; J: TRBJ1-2; V: TRBV10-3; DNA: TGTGCCATCAACGGACAGGGGGACTATGGCTACACCTTC; CDR3: CAINGQGDYGYTF
D: NA; size: NA; J: TRBJ1-4; V: TRBV4-2; DNA: TGTGCCAGCAGCGTACAGGATACAACTAATGAAAAACTGTTTTTT; CDR3: CASSVQDTTNEKLFF
D: TRBD2; size: NA; J: TRBJ2-5; V: TRBV15; DNA: TGTGCCACCAGCAGAGGGACTAGCGGGTCGAAAGAGACCCAGTACTTC; CDR3: CATSRGTSGSKETQYF
D: TRBD1; size: NA; J: TRBJ2-3; V: TRBV11-1; DNA: TGTGCCAGCAGCGAAGGGACAGGGGGTTTCACAGATACGCAGTATTTT; CDR3: CASSEGTGGFTDTQYF
D: TRBD2; size: NA; J: TRBJ2-1; V: TRBV18; DNA: TGTGCCAGCTCACCTCCTAGCGGGGGGGCCTACAATGAGCAGTTCTTC; CDR3: CASSPPSGGAYNEQFF
D: NA; size: few; J: TRBJ2-1; V: TRBV14; DNA: TGTGCCAGCAGATACGGGGGGCGGGGCCAGCAGTTCTTC; CDR3: CASRYGGRGQQFF
D: NA; size: NA; J: TRBJ2-7; V: TRBV30; DNA: TGTGCCTGGAGTGTACTGGTAACCCCCGAGCAGTACTTC; CDR3: CAWSVLVTPEQYF
D: TRBD2; size: NA; J: TRBJ2-5; V: TRBV6-5; DNA: TGTGCCAGCAGTTACGGACTAGCACCCCAAGAGACCCAGTACTTC; CDR3: CASSYGLAPQETQYF
D: TRBD2; size: NA; J: TRBJ2-5; V: TRBV6-5; DNA: TGTGCCAGCAATCCTAGCGGGGGACAAGAGACCCAGTACTTC; CDR3: CASNPSGGQETQYF
D: TRBD1; size: NA; J: TRBJ1-2; V: TRBV30; DNA: TGTGCCTGGAATGCAGGGGGAAGGTATGGCTACACCTTC; CDR3: CAWNAGGRYGYTF
D: NA; size: NA; J: TRBJ2-7; V: TRBV18; DNA: TGTGCCAGCTCCCTTAGAGGGGGTGGCAACGAGCAGTACTTC; CDR3: CASSLRGGGNEQYF
D: NA; size: NA; J: TRBJ2-1; V: TRBV7-6; DNA: TGTGCCAGCAGCTTATCGAGGTTCAATGAGCAGTTCTTC; CDR3: CASSLSRFNEQFF
D: TRBD1; size: few; J: TRBJ2-2; V: TRBV6-1; DNA: TGTGCCAGCAGGATACAGGGGGCGCAAACCGGGGAGCTGTTTTTT; CDR3: CASRIQGAQTGELFF
D: TRBD2; size: NA; J: TRBJ2-1; V: TRBV4-1; DNA: TGCGCCAGCAGCCAAACTAGCGGGGGCCGTTACAATGAGCAGTTCTTC; CDR3: CASSQTSGGRYNEQFF
D: NA; size: NA; J: TRBJ2-1; V: TRBV5-1; DNA: TGCGCCAGCAGCCCTGGACTTCCCTCCATGGATGAGCAGTTCTTC; CDR3: CASSPGLPSMDEQFF
D: NA; size: NA; J: TRBJ1-5; V: TRBV18; DNA: TGTGCCAGCTCATTACCAGGGACTATCGGGCCCCAGCATTTT; CDR3: CASSLPGTIGPQHF
D: NA; size: NA; J: TRBJ2-3; V: TRBV13; DNA: TGTGCCAGCAGCTCCCAGGTGGATACGCAGTATTTT; CDR3: CASSSQVDTQYF
D: NA; size: NA; J: TRBJ1-1; V: TRBV15; DNA: TGTGCCACCAGCAGGGGGCCCACTGAAGCTTTCTTT; CDR3: CATSRGPTEAFF
D: TRBD1; size: NA; J: TRBJ2-7; V: TRBV10-3; DNA: TGTGCCATCAATCCCGGACAGGGGACTTACGAGCAGTACTTC; CDR3: CAINPGQGTYEQYF
D: TRBD1; size: NA; J: TRBJ1-1; V: TRBV5-1; DNA: TGCGCCAGCCACAGTGGGACAGGGGGCTGGGGCACTGAAGCTTTCTTT; CDR3: CASHSGTGGWGTEAFF